This record looks at one T cell receptor (beta chain) sequence and its context. Its antigen remains unknown. This entry comes from a study of T cell responses to AZD1222 COVID-19 vaccine. Study background: Pooled together were second doses at about 4 or about 12 weeks. Points from the study as a whole: Samples come after the peak T cell response, not at day 14. Seropositive at baseline were only a handful of AZD1222 recipients.

Assay used: immunoSEQ multiplex PCR; TCRdb lists only in-frame clones, some missing. This sample yields roughly 100,000 clones, of which about 88% are seen a single time; over 8% belongs to the top ten. CDR1 and CDR2 (germline): SGHRS, YFSETQ. This CDR3 spans 16 amino acids. V dropped 0 bases and J dropped 5; count of bases not matched to a gene: 7. The clonotype was recovered from an adult in good health. This rearrangement joins TRBV5-1 to TRBJ2-5, with 10 positions matching TRBD2. The sequences come from peripheral blood, collected on day 0 of AZD1222 vaccination. The CDR3 nucleotides are TGCGCCAGCAGCTTGGGGCTAGCGGGAGTGTGGGAGACCCAGTACTTC. It encodes CASSLGLAGVWETQYF.